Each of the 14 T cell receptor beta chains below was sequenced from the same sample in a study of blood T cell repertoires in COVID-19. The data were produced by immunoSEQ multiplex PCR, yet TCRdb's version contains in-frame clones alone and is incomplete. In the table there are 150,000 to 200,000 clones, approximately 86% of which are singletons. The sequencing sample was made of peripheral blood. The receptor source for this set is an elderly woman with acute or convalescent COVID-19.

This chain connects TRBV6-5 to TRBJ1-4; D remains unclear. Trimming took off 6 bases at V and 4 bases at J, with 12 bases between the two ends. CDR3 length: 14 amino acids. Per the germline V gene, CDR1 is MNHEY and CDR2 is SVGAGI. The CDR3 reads CASRVDGGNEKLFF. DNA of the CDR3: TGTGCCAGCAGGGTGGACGGAGGTAATGAAAAACTGTTTTTT.

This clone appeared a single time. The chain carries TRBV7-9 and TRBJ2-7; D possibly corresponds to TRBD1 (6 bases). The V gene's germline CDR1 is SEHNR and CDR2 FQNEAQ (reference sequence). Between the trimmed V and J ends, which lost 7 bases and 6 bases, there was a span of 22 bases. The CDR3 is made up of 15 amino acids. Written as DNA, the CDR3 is TGTGCCAGCACACCTACAAACAGGGCTGCCGGCGAGCAGTACTTC. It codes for CASTPTNRAAGEQYF.

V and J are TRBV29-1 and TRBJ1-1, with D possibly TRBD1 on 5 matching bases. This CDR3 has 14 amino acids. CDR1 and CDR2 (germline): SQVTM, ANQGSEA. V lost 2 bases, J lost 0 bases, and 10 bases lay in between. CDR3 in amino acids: CSVETGGMNTEAFF. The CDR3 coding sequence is TGCAGCGTTGAAACCGGGGGAATGAACACTGAAGCTTTCTTT.

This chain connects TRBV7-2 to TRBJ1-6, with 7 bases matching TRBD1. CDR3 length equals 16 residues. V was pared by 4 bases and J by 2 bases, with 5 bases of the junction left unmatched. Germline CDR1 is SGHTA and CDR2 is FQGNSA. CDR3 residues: CASSSDRVTYNSPLHF. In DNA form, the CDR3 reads TGTGCCAGCAGCTCTGACAGGGTAACCTATAATTCACCCCTCCACTTT.

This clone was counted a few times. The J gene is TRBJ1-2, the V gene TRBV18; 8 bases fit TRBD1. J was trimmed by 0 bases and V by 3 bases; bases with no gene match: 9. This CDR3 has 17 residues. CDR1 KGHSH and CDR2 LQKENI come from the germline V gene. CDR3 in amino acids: CASSPPSPGQANYGYTF. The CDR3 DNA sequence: TGTGCCAGCTCACCTCCTTCCCCGGGACAGGCTAACTATGGCTACACCTTC.

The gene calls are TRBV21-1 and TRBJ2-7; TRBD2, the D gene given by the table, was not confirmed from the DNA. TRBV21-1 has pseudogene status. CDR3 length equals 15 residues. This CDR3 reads CASSKRISGRDEQYF. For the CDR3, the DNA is TGTGCCAGCAGCAAAAGAATTAGCGGGAGGGACGAGCAGTACTTC.

The CDR3 loop reads CASSSLSSYNEQFF. CDR3 DNA sequence: TGTGCCAGCAGCTCCCTGAGCTCCTACAATGAGCAGTTCTTC. This chain uses TRBV5-6 with TRBJ2-1; the D is unclear. V was shortened by 3 bases and J by 0 bases, with 7 bases between the two germline ends. Germline CDR1 and CDR2: SGHDT and YYEEEE. CDR3 length equals 14 residues.

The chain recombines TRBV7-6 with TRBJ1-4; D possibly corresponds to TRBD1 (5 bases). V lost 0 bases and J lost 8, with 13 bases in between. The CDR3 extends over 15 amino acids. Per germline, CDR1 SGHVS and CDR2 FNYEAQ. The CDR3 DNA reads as TGTGCCAGCAGCTTAGCTACGGGGGTTAGAGAAAAACTGTTTTTT. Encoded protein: CASSLATGVREKLFF.

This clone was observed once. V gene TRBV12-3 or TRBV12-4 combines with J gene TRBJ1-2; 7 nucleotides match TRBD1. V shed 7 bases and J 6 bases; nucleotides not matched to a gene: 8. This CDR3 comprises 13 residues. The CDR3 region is CASNAGRGNGYTF. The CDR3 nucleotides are TGTGCCAGCAATGCAGGCAGGGGGAATGGCTACACCTTC.

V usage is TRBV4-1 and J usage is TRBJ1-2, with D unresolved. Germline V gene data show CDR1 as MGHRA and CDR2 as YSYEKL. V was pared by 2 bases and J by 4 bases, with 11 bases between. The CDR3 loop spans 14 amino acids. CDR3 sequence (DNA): TGCGCCAGCAGCCAACGCCTTAGTCGCTATGGCTACACCTTC. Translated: CASSQRLSRYGYTF.

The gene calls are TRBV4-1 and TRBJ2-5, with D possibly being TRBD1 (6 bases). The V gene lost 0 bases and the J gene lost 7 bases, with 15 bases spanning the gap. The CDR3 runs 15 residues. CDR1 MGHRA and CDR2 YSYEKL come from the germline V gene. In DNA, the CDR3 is TGCGCCAGCAGCCAAGATGGGTGGGGGCCAGGGACCCAGTACTTC. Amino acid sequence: CASSQDGWGPGTQYF.

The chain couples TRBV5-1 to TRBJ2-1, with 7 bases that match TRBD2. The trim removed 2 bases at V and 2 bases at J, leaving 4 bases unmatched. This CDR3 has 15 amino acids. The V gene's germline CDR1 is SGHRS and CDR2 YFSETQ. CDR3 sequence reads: CASSFGLGAYNEQFF. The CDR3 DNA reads TGCGCCAGCAGCTTTGGACTAGGGGCCTACAATGAGCAGTTCTTC. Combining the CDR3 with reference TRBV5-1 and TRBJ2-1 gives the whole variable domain KAGVTQTPRYLIKTRGQQVTLSCSPISGHRSVSWYQQTPGQGLQFLFEYFSETQRNKGNFPGRFSGRQFSNSRSEMNVSTLELGDSALYLCASSFGLGAYNEQFFGPGTRLTVL.

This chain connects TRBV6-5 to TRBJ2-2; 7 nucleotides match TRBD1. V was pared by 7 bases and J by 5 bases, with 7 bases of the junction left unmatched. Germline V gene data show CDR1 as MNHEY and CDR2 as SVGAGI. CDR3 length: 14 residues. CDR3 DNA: TGTGCCAGCACAACAGGGGCGATTACCGGGGAGCTGTTTTTT. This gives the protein CASTTGAITGELFF.

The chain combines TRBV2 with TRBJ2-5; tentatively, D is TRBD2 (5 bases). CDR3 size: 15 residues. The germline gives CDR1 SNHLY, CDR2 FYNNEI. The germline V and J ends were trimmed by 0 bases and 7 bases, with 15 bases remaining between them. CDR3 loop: CASSEALRRVGTQYF. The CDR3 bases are TGTGCCAGCAGTGAAGCGCTTCGGCGGGTGGGGACCCAGTACTTC.